Listed here are 5 T cell receptor beta chains from one sample, sequenced in a study of beta chain features in type 1 diabetes (dated by TCRdb to about 2018). Here is what the overall study found, with its caveats: In all four CD4+ subsets, TCRB CDR3 length was moderately but significantly shorter in type 1 diabetes patients.

Library prep was done by the immunoSEQ multiplex PCR assay. The entire isolated RNA was reverse transcribed using the High Capacity cDNA Reverse Transcription Kit, and thus expressed TCRB transcripts were sequenced. TCRdb holds this immuneACCESS table with in-frame rearrangements only. Some clones are missing; in checked studies, unresolved V genes explain under half, and the rest has no known cause. A total of approximately 140,000 clones appear in this sample, 9% of them only once. Around 0.7% of the sample belongs to the ten largest clones. Antigen specificity for these receptors is unknown. The material sequenced was central memory CD4+ T cells from blood. These TCRs come from a man under 40 with type 1 diabetes.

This clone occurred a few times. The V call is TRBV6-5, the J call TRBJ1-1, with D uncertain. Germline-derived CDR1 and CDR2 are MNHEY and SVGAGI. Trimming shortened V by 0 bases and J by 3 bases, and 11 bases separated the two germline ends. This CDR3 is built from 15 residues. The CDR3 loop is CASSYSRGRDTEAFF. The CDR3 DNA reads as TGTGCCAGCAGTTACTCGAGAGGGAGAGACACTGAAGCTTTCTTT.

In regard to this clone: The sample carries other DNA sequences with the same CDR3. The CDR3 region is CASSRDSSPLHF. The DNA for the CDR3 is TGTGCCAGCAGCAGGGACAGCTCACCCCTCCACTTT. The J gene is TRBJ1-6, the V gene TRBV4-2, with 7 bases identical to TRBD1. V shed 5 bases, J shed 10 bases, and the junction held 2 bases outside the gene matches. Germline CDR1 reads LGHNA; CDR2 reads YNFKEQ. This CDR3 comprises 12 residues.

This clone occurred a few times. V gene TRBV11-1 combines with J gene TRBJ2-1; TRBD2 agrees at 9 bases. The CDR3 consists of 17 residues. V trimming: 3 bases; J trimming: 9 bases; junction bases outside the gene matches: 15. CDR1 and CDR2 (germline): SGHAT, FQDESV (reference sequence). The CDR3 reads CASSFGGLRGGRGEQFF. CDR3 DNA sequence: TGTGCCAGCAGCTTTGGCGGCTTGCGGGGGGGCCGGGGTGAGCAGTTCTTC.

This clone was found a few times. This sequence joins TRBV11-1 and TRBJ2-1; D call uncertain. Germline loops: CDR1 SGHAT, CDR2 FQDESV (reference sequence). Trimming pared 5 bases from V and 1 base from J, leaving 15 bases between. The CDR3 is made up of 16 amino acids. CDR3 nucleotide sequence: TGTGCCAGCAGCCCCATTATGGCGGCGTCCTACAATGAGCAGTTCTTC. Its protein is CASSPIMAASYNEQFF.

The genes are TRBV2 and TRBJ2-7, with a weak D call TRBD1 (6 bases). The V gene lost 5 bases and the J gene lost 6 bases, with 17 bases spanning the gap. The CDR3 runs 14 residues. CDR1 is SNHLY and CDR2 is FYNNEI in the germline V gene. The CDR3 DNA is TGTGCCAGCAGTCCCGACAGGAACAGGGCCGAGCAGTACTTC. Its protein is CASSPDRNRAEQYF.